This T cell receptor (beta chain) originates from a study of blood T cell repertoires in COVID-19. Turning to the study itself: Samples came from the United States, Italy and Spain, spanning acute and convalescent COVID-19. The cDNA or gDNA used as material had been derived from T cells, B-cell-depleted T cells, or PBMCs.

As processed by the authors: Reference gene primers were amplified, and this amplification served to estimate nucleated cell counts. The method was immunoSEQ multiplex PCR; TCRdb's version includes in-frame clones alone and lacks a portion of them. The DNA was the basis for D and trimming; V, J and clone size are from that table. The table includes 90,000 to 100,000 clones, about 80% detected once. This CDR3 region has 15 residues. Germline values: CDR1 SGHRS, CDR2 YFSETQ. V was shortened by 1 base and J by 0 bases, with 8 bases between the two germline ends. The receptor was isolated from a man aged 70-80 years with acute or convalescent COVID-19. The material sequenced was peripheral blood. V usage is TRBV5-1 and J usage is TRBJ2-1; D is uncertain. The CDR3 region is CASSLILSSYNEQFF. CDR3 DNA sequence: TGCGCCAGCAGCTTGATCCTTAGCTCCTACAATGAGCAGTTCTTC.